A selection of T cell receptor beta chains follows, all from one sample in a study of control samples from healthy donors and cancer patients. Measured with immunoSEQ multiplex PCR; TCRdb has only the in-frame clones, and not every one. Of 50,000 or so clones in the sample, about 80% were seen once. The specimen was blood. All receptors derive from a man between 65 and 85 years old in good health. The CDR3 runs from the conserved cysteine through the conserved F or W. D genes are given only for firm matches. Some rows mark clone size as missing; the rest say once, few, many or name a class of expanded clone.

cdr3_aa cdr3_nt j_call clone_size v_call d_call
CASRSAGFRVNEQFF TGTGCCAGCAGGTCGGCCGGGTTCCGGGTAAATGAGCAGTTCTTC TRBJ2-1 - TRBV28 -
CASSLRLNTEAFF TGTGCCAGCAGCTTAAGGCTGAACACTGAAGCTTTCTTT TRBJ1-1 - TRBV5-4 -
CASSLGVEGSPLHF TGTGCCAGCAGCTTAGGTGTGGAAGGGTCACCCCTCCACTTT TRBJ1-6 - TRBV9 -
CASSFGLRNTEAFF TGTGCCAGCAGCTTCGGGTTGAGGAACACTGAAGCTTTCTTT TRBJ1-1 - TRBV11-2 -
CASSQDRGRQGYTF TGTGCCAGCAGTCAAGACAGGGGGCGGCAGGGCTACACCTTC TRBJ1-2 few TRBV28 TRBD1
CASSSLGGDNQPQHF TGTGCCAGTAGTTCCTTGGGGGGGGACAATCAGCCCCAGCATTTT TRBJ1-5 - TRBV19 -
CATSDLRGAQETQYF TGTGCCACCAGTGATTTACGGGGAGCCCAAGAGACCCAGTACTTC TRBJ2-5 - TRBV24-1 -
CASSRRDTQYF TGTGCCAGCAGCAGGAGGGATACGCAGTATTTT TRBJ2-3 - TRBV6-5 -
CASSSQRWAPEAFF TGTGCCAGCAGCTCCCAGAGGTGGGCCCCTGAAGCTTTCTTT TRBJ1-1 - TRBV11-3 -
CAWNSGGGGAFF TGTGCCTGGAATTCGGGGGGCGGCGGAGCTTTCTTT TRBJ1-1 - TRBV30 -
CASRLTVSFYYGYTF TGTGCCAGCAGGTTGACAGTTTCCTTTTACTATGGCTACACCTTC TRBJ1-2 - TRBV6-6 -
CATSDLKWDNSPLHF TGTGCCACCAGTGATTTAAAGTGGGATAATTCACCCCTCCACTTT TRBJ1-6 - TRBV24-1 -
CASRGQGGAYEQYF TGTGCCAGCAGAGGGCAAGGGGGAGCCTACGAGCAGTACTTC TRBJ2-7 - TRBV11-1 -
CASSGRGSDQPQHF TGTGCCAGCAGTGGTCGGGGAAGCGATCAGCCCCAGCATTTT TRBJ1-5 - TRBV2 -
CASSSFALEQYF TGTGCCAGCAGTTCTTTCGCGCTGGAGCAGTACTTC TRBJ2-7 - TRBV28 -
CASSFLLGEKLFF TGTGCCAGCAGCTTTCTGCTTGGGGAAAAACTGTTTTTT TRBJ1-4 few TRBV7-9 -
CASSPRTTLGEQYF TGTGCCAGCAGCCCAAGGACTACTCTGGGGGAGCAGTACTTC TRBJ2-7 - TRBV7-9 -
CASERQMDTGELFF TGCGCCAGCGAGAGGCAGATGGACACCGGGGAGCTGTTTTTT TRBJ2-2 - TRBV10-2 -
CASRSGRGGNQPQHF TGTGCCAGCAGGTCGGGGAGGGGGGGCAATCAGCCCCAGCATTTT TRBJ1-5 - TRBV28 -
CASSTRDRGYGYTF TGCGCCAGCAGCACCCGGGACAGGGGGTATGGCTACACCTTC TRBJ1-2 - TRBV5-1 TRBD1
CASSWGQYYGYTF TGTGCCAGCAGCTGGGGACAGTACTATGGCTACACCTTC TRBJ1-2 - TRBV4-2 TRBD1
CASSKRGRDPRGTQYF TGTGCCAGCAGCAAAAGAGGCCGGGATCCCCGCGGGACCCAGTACTTC TRBJ2-5 - TRBV21-1 -
CASSLWLGNSPLHF TGTGCCAGCAGCTTATGGTTAGGCAATTCACCCCTCCACTTT TRBJ1-6 - TRBV11-2 -
CSAIEGTSGNTIYF TGCAGTGCTATTGAGGGCACCTCTGGAAACACCATATATTTT TRBJ1-3 - TRBV20-1 -
CASSFSRDDTGELFF TGTGCCAGCAGCTTCTCTAGGGATGACACCGGGGAGCTGTTTTTT TRBJ2-2 once TRBV7-3 -
CASYRSGPDGEQYF TGCGCCAGCTACCGATCAGGTCCGGATGGCGAGCAGTACTTC TRBJ2-7 - TRBV5-1 -
CAWSVSGVQPQHF TGTGCCTGGAGTGTTTCTGGTGTGCAGCCCCAGCATTTT TRBJ1-5 - TRBV30 -
CASSTGTGEVGYTF TGTGCCAGCAGCACCGGGACAGGGGAGGTTGGCTACACCTTC TRBJ1-2 - TRBV5-4 TRBD1
CASSLGAGNNEQFF TGTGCCAGCAGCTTGGGGGCAGGGAACAATGAGCAGTTCTTC TRBJ2-1 - TRBV5-4 -
CASSLHPTLLGETQYF TGTGCCAGCAGTCTCCACCCGACTCTCCTGGGGGAGACGCAGTATTTT TRBJ2-3 - TRBV27 -
CATVEAGHGLTDTQYF TGTGCCACCGTGGAGGCGGGACATGGACTCACAGATACGCAGTATTTT TRBJ2-3 few TRBV15 -
CASSLGQGNFYGYTF TGTGCCAGCAGCTTGGGACAGGGAAATTTCTATGGCTACACCTTC TRBJ1-2 - TRBV5-8 TRBD1
CAWSVHLAGAYEQYF TGTGCCTGGAGTGTACATCTAGCGGGAGCCTACGAGCAGTACTTC TRBJ2-7 - TRBV30 TRBD2
CASRDSNTDTQYF TGTGCCAGCAGAGACTCGAACACAGATACGCAGTATTTT TRBJ2-3 - TRBV6-5 -
CASSEAQGGFTDTQYF TGTGCCAGCAGTGAAGCTCAGGGCGGATTCACAGATACGCAGTATTTT TRBJ2-3 few TRBV6-1 -
CASSQRLGTGNTIYF TGCGCCAGCAGCCAAAGGCTGGGGACTGGAAACACCATATATTTT TRBJ1-3 few TRBV4-1 -
CATSDWGGSHEQYF TGTGCCACCAGTGATTGGGGCGGCTCGCACGAGCAGTACTTC TRBJ2-7 - TRBV24-1 -
CSVGRGVGLEGLFF TGCAGCGTTGGACGTGGAGTTGGTTTGGAGGGACTGTTTTTT TRBJ1-4 - TRBV29-1 -
CASSLEGFTGELFF TGCGCCAGCAGCTTGGAGGGGTTTACCGGGGAGCTGTTTTTT TRBJ2-2 - TRBV5-1 -
CASSYQGDTEAFF TGTGCCAGCAGTTACCAGGGTGACACTGAAGCTTTCTTT TRBJ1-1 - TRBV6-5 -
CASSLGQSNEKLFF TGTGCCAGCAGCTTGGGTCAGAGCAATGAAAAACTGTTTTTT TRBJ1-4 - TRBV7-9 -
CASSRTGGKGTEAFF TGTGCCAGCAGCCGGACAGGGGGAAAGGGCACTGAAGCTTTCTTT TRBJ1-1 - TRBV11-2 TRBD1
CASSLISSGEYNEQFF TGTGCCAGCAGTTTAATATCTAGCGGCGAATACAATGAGCAGTTCTTC TRBJ2-1 - TRBV28 TRBD2
CSVDGQGSNYGYTF TGCAGCGTTGACGGACAGGGGAGTAACTATGGCTACACCTTC TRBJ1-2 - TRBV29-1 TRBD1
CAISPYRGGQPQHF TGTGCCATCAGTCCCTACAGGGGCGGTCAGCCCCAGCATTTT TRBJ1-5 - TRBV10-3 TRBD1
CAISESPGRATQYF TGTGCCATCAGTGAGTCGCCCGGCCGAGCGACCCAGTACTTC TRBJ2-5 - TRBV10-3 -
CASRERTGTDTQYF TGTGCCAGCAGAGAAAGGACGGGCACAGATACGCAGTATTTT TRBJ2-3 - TRBV2 -
CASSLQGKDGYTF TGCGCCAGCAGCTTGCAAGGGAAGGATGGCTACACCTTC TRBJ1-2 - TRBV5-1 -
CASSLVDYEQYF TGTGCCAGCAGTCTAGTAGACTACGAGCAGTACTTC TRBJ2-7 few TRBV2 -
CASSSPPGRDTDTQYF TGTGCCAGCAGTTCCCCCCCTGGGCGGGACACAGATACGCAGTATTTT TRBJ2-3 - TRBV28 -
CASSMGSGGPREQFF TGTGCCAGTAGTATGGGCTCCGGGGGGCCACGGGAGCAGTTCTTC TRBJ2-1 few TRBV19 -
CASSGNSGNPNQPQHF TGTGCCAGTAGTGGAAACTCAGGAAACCCAAATCAGCCCCAGCATTTT TRBJ1-5 - TRBV19 -
CASRSTRDGSEKLFF TGTGCCAGCAGATCGACACGGGACGGGAGTGAAAAACTGTTTTTT TRBJ1-4 - TRBV28 -
CASSLPGLAAPNEQFF TGCGCCAGCAGCTTACCGGGACTAGCAGCTCCCAATGAGCAGTTCTTC TRBJ2-1 - TRBV5-1 TRBD2
CASSPPYGGAYNEQFF TGTGCCAGCTCACCACCGTACGGGGGAGCCTACAATGAGCAGTTCTTC TRBJ2-1 - TRBV18 -
CASSPGTASGKLFF TGTGCCAGCAGCCCCGGGACAGCGTCCGGAAAACTGTTTTTT TRBJ1-4 - TRBV4-2 TRBD1
CASSSRGGQGSPLHF TGTGCCAGCAGTTCACGGGGGGGGCAAGGTTCACCCCTCCACTTT TRBJ1-6 once TRBV6-6 -